The 12 T cell receptor beta chains in this list originate from one sample, sequenced in a study of blood T cells in healthy people across ages. A second PCR of 7 to 11 cycles used a sample-barcoded 5' primer and a J-beta primer mix. TCRdb reanalysed the 5' RACE reads using MiXCR and keeps one entry per CDR3 protein. The table shows 1.5 million to 2 million distinct CDR3 sequences, with about two fifths occurring only once. The sequencing input was blood. The source is a human donor in good health.

This clonotype was seen a handful of times. The chain links TRBV7-2 to TRBJ2-5; 12 bases match TRBD2. The CDR3 is made up of 16 amino acids. Germline CDR1 reads SGHTA; CDR2 reads FQGNSA. The V and J ends lost 5 bases and 2 bases, in that order; junction bases with no gene match: 6. For the CDR3, the DNA is TGTGCCAGCAGCCCACCCGGGACTAGCGGGCAAGAGACCCAGTACTTC. This gives the protein CASSPPGTSGQETQYF. Variable domain in full (rest from reference TRBV7-2 and TRBJ2-5): GAGVSQSPSNKVTEKGKDVELRCDPISGHTALYWYRQSLGQGLEFLIYFQGNSAPDKSGLPSDRFSAERTGGSVSTLTIQRTQQEDSAVYLCASSPPGTSGQETQYFGPGTRLLVL.

This clonotype came up a few times. This chain joins TRBV5-1 and TRBJ1-1; D is possibly TRBD1 (6 bases). The CDR3 consists of 15 residues. The V gene's germline CDR1 is SGHRS and CDR2 YFSETQ. V lost 1 base to trimming and J lost 2 bases, with 12 bases between them. CDR3 protein: CASSLMTGANTEAFF. CDR3 DNA: TGCGCCAGCAGCTTGATGACAGGCGCAAACACTGAAGCTTTCTTT.

The rearrangement links TRBV5-1 to TRBJ2-3; D may be TRBD1 (6 bases). This CDR3 comprises 13 residues. Germline V gene lookup returns CDR1 SGHRS and CDR2 YFSETQ. Trimming pared 4 bases from V and 4 bases from J, leaving 10 bases between. This CDR3 is CASSRGRSDTQYF. CDR3 DNA: TGCGCCAGCAGCAGGGGGAGATCAGATACGCAGTATTTT.

This clonotype showed up just a few times. The rearrangement links TRBV24-1 to TRBJ2-1; 8 nucleotides agree with TRBD2. CDR1 and CDR2 from the germline V gene are KGHDR and SFDVKD. The V gene end was trimmed by 3 bases and the J gene end by 9 bases; junction bases not matched to a gene: 6. The CDR3 is made up of 14 amino acids. The CDR3 DNA reads TGTGCCACCAGTGATCCGGGGGGGCGAACTGAGCAGTTCTTC. Its protein is CATSDPGGRTEQFF.

The chain has TRBV28 and TRBJ1-5, with TRBD1 identical over 7 bases. With V trimmed by 6 bases and J by 7 bases, 18 bases remained unmatched. The CDR3 runs to 17 residues. Germline CDR1 reads MDHEN; CDR2 reads SYDVKM. The CDR3: CASSPPGSKGAGQPQHF. The CDR3 bases are TGTGCCAGCAGCCCGCCGGGTAGTAAGGGGGCCGGACAGCCCCAGCATTTT.

This chain connects TRBV28 to TRBJ2-1; no reliable D call. There are 17 residues in the CDR3. The V end lost 2 bases, the J end lost 1 base, and 15 bases lay between the germline ends. Germline V lookup: CDR1 MDHEN, CDR2 SYDVKM. CDR3 amino acids: CASSLGLSIQSYNEQFF. The CDR3 DNA is TGTGCCAGCAGTTTAGGCCTCAGCATTCAATCCTACAATGAGCAGTTCTTC.

The gene calls are TRBV12-3 or TRBV12-4 and TRBJ2-6, with D tentatively TRBD1 (6 bases). Trimming shortened V by 6 bases and J by 2 bases, and 14 bases separated the two germline ends. The CDR3 length is 16 residues. In nucleotides, the CDR3 is TGTGCCAGCAGGGACAGTGCCTACCCTGGGGCCAACGTCCTGACTTTC. This encodes CASRDSAYPGANVLTF.

This chain connects TRBV7-9 to TRBJ2-1; tentatively, D is TRBD2 (6 bases). The end of the DNA aligns better with TRBJ2-7, so the J call may be wrong. Germline loops: CDR1 SEHNR, CDR2 FQNEAQ (reference sequence). The CDR3 is 14 amino acids. CDR3: CASRGSGATGEQYF. In DNA form, the CDR3 reads TGTGCCAGCCGTGGGTCGGGAGCGACGGGCGAGCAGTACTTC.

The rearrangement links TRBV12-3 or TRBV12-4 to TRBJ2-1, with a tentative D call TRBD2 (7 bases). Trimming removed 8 bases from V and 7 bases from J, with 18 bases in between. This CDR3 has 14 amino acids. The CDR3 sequence is CASRLRGGLNEQFF. As DNA, the CDR3 is TGTGCCAGCCGCTTGAGGGGGGGCCTGAATGAGCAGTTCTTC.

This clonotype was counted between two and nine times. V usage is TRBV5-1 and J usage is TRBJ1-2; 7 bases are shared with TRBD1. CDR1 SGHRS and CDR2 YFSETQ come from the germline V gene. The CDR3 extends over 13 amino acids. The junction had 9 bases not matched to a gene; V was cut back by 3 bases and J by 10 bases. CDR3 sequence: CASSSSGQTAYTF. CDR3 coding DNA: TGCGCCAGCAGCTCGTCGGGACAGACGGCCTACACCTTC.

The chain is built from TRBV7-9 and TRBJ1-1; no definite D call. This CDR3 is 13 amino acids long. Looked up from germline, CDR1 is SEHNR and CDR2 is FQNEAQ (reference sequence). Trimming stripped 5 bases from V and 1 base from J, with 8 bases between. The CDR3 reads CASSIFGNTEAFF. CDR3 nucleotides: TGTGCCAGCAGCATCTTCGGGAACACTGAAGCTTTCTTT. Using reference TRBV7-9 and TRBJ1-1 for the parts outside the CDR3, the full variable domain is DTGVSQNPRHKITKRGQNVTFRCDPISEHNRLYWYRQTLGQGPEFLTYFQNEAQLEKSRLLSDRFSAERPKGSFSTLEIQRTEQGDSAMYLCASSIFGNTEAFFGQGTRLTVV.

The chain uses TRBV3-1 and TRBJ2-7; D might be TRBD1 or TRBD2, each matching 5 bases. The CDR3 loop spans 18 amino acids. Trimming removed 5 bases from V and 1 base from J, with 24 bases in between. CDR1 LGHDT and CDR2 YNNKEL come from the germline V gene (reference sequence). CDR3 sequence: CASSDGTVGGLLSYEQYF. CDR3 coding DNA: TGTGCCAGCAGCGACGGGACCGTCGGCGGTCTCCTATCCTACGAGCAGTACTTC.